This T cell receptor beta chain is from a study of blood T cell repertoires in COVID-19. On the study more broadly: Samples of COVID-19 (acute and convalescent) were obtained from the United States, Italy and Spain. Sample material is recorded as cDNA or gDNA derived from T cells, B-cell-depleted T cells, or PBMCs.

The authors' processing: Cell counts per sample came from amplifying reference gene primers. The protocol was immunoSEQ multiplex PCR, while the TCRdb copy is restricted to in-frame clones and leaves out a portion. The V and J calls and clone size come from that table; D and trimming were worked out from the DNA. The table lists fewer than 250,000 clones, about nine tenths of them singletons. This CDR3 region has 13 residues. Germline loops: CDR1 SGHRS, CDR2 YFSETQ. V dropped 5 bases and J dropped 7; count of bases not matched to a gene: 9. Sequenced: peripheral blood. The chain has TRBV5-1 and TRBJ2-7, with TRBD2 identical over 7 bases. The origin of this receptor is a man aged 35 to 55 with acute or convalescent COVID-19. CDR3 nucleotides: TGCGCCAGCAGGTCGGGGGGATATGAAGAGCAGTACTTC. It codes for CASRSGGYEEQYF.